The TCR beta chain described here comes from a study of T cell responses to AZD1222 COVID-19 vaccine. This CDR3 contains 16 residues. Germline CDR1 reads SGHRS; CDR2 reads YFSETQ. V lost 4 bases and J 3 bases, leaving 17 bases between the germline ends. Using immunoSEQ multiplex PCR, the repertoire was profiled, and TCRdb retains in-frame clones only, with some absent. The sample lists fewer than 200,000 clones, around 90% occurring once. Sequences were derived from peripheral blood, sampled on day 0 of AZD1222 vaccination. This clonotype was obtained from an adult in good health. The chain uses TRBV5-1 and TRBJ2-1; D perhaps matches TRBD2 (6 bases). CDR3 amino acids: CASSPRGLEGYNEQFF. CDR3 nucleotides: TGCGCCAGCAGCCCCCGGGGCCTGGAGGGCTACAATGAGCAGTTCTTC.